This entry is about one T cell receptor (beta chain). What it binds is not known. The data are from a study of cytomegalovirus exposure and HLA in healthy donors. Overall study results and limits: There were a few CMV-associated chains whose specificity for CMV antigens was confirmed in vitro. The listing of 150 to 200 TCR beta chains classed them as cytomegalovirus-associated.

The PCR had 60 Vbeta and 13 Jbeta primers. TCRdb's table, derived via immunoSEQ multiplex PCR, lists solely in-frame clones and lacks some. The table shows some 140,000 clones, with 73% occurring only once. V dropped 5 bases and J dropped 5; count of bases not matched to a gene: 10. This CDR3 spans 16 amino acids. CDR1 is SGHDN, CDR2 FVKESK, per germline. The clonotype was recovered from a middle-aged woman in good health and CMV-seronegative. V and J are TRBV14 and TRBJ1-4; 8 nucleotides line up with TRBD1. The sequencing input was PBMCs. The CDR3 DNA is TGTGCCAGCAGCGCACGGACAGGGAATGTAAATGAAAAACTGTTTTTT. As protein: CASSARTGNVNEKLFF.